The T cell receptor (beta chain) described here comes from a study of response to subunit inactivated influenza vaccine. Notes on the study in general: The authors offered the suggestion that each seasonal influenza vaccination recruits few new T cells.

A remark on this clonotype: The antigen is not known.

TCRdb called the RT-PCR reads again in MiXCR, with one record for every CDR3 protein. The sample yields hundreds of thousands of distinct CDR3 sequences, roughly 27% seen once. Per the germline V gene, CDR1 is SGHRS and CDR2 is YFSETQ. V shed 0 bases and J shed 9 bases, with 10 bases lying between them. The CDR3 spans 13 residues. The material sequenced was CD4+ T cells sorted from PBMCs, taken 5 days after vaccination. The origin of this receptor is a man aged 45-60 years who received an inactivated influenza vaccine. The J gene is TRBJ2-1, the V gene TRBV5-1; D not certain. The CDR3: CASSLVPSSEQFF. The CDR3 coding sequence is TGCGCCAGCAGCTTGGTCCCGAGCAGTGAGCAGTTCTTC.